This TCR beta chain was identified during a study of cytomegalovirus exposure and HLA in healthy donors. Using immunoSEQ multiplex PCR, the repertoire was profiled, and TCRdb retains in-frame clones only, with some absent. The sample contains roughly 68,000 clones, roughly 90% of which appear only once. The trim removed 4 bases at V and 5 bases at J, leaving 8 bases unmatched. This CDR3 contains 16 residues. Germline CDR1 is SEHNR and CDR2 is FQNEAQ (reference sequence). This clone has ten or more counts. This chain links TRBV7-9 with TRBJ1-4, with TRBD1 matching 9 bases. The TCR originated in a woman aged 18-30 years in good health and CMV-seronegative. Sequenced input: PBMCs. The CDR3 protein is CASSSLPGQGNEKLFF. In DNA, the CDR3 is TGTGCCAGCAGCTCGCTGCCGGGACAGGGAAATGAAAAACTGTTTTTT.